The 4 T cell receptor beta chains given below trace back to one sample, sequenced in a study of T-cell memory formation after mild COVID-19. One entry per CDR3 protein results from TCRdb running MiXCR on the 5' RACE reads. The sample carries about 44,000 distinct CDR3 sequences, 7.3% recorded once. The sample comprised PBMCs or a T cell subset sorted from them (not recorded which). Receptors were obtained from a man aged 18 to 35 who had mild COVID-19 (a few samples of this study predate the infection). Cell type and time point are not known.

The V call is TRBV29-1, the J call TRBJ1-2; D not resolved. CDR1 is SQVTM and CDR2 is ANQGSEA in the germline V gene. The CDR3 is made up of 11 amino acids. Trimming took off 2 bases at V and 5 bases at J, with 6 bases between the two ends. Here the CDR3 DNA reads TGCAGCGTTGAACCCTATTATGGCTACACCTTC. This codes for CSVEPYYGYTF.

The chain joins TRBV12-3 or TRBV12-4 to TRBJ1-1; D is uncertain. The CDR3 has 13 amino acids. V was pared by 7 bases and J by 0 bases, with 9 bases between. CDR3 sequence reads: CASTGEVNTEAFF. The CDR3 nucleotides read TGTGCCAGCACCGGGGAGGTGAACACTGAAGCTTTCTTT.

A few counts support this clonotype. The chain carries TRBV3-1 and TRBJ2-1; a weak D match, TRBD2 (6 bases). V lost 2 bases and J 5 bases, leaving 13 bases between the germline ends. The germline gives CDR1 LGHDT, CDR2 YNNKEL (reference sequence). This CDR3 has 15 residues. CDR3 amino acids: CASSQSGTGHNEQFF. The DNA of the CDR3 is TGTGCCAGCAGCCAATCCGGGACTGGACACAATGAGCAGTTCTTC.

This clonotype was found a few times. The chain is built from TRBV20-1 and TRBJ2-1, with 11 bases aligning to TRBD2. The CDR3 runs 15 residues. CDR1 is DFQATT, CDR2 SNEGSKA, per germline (reference sequence). J lost 1 base, V lost 5 bases, and 4 bases had no gene match. The CDR3 loop reads CSAPRLAGSYNEQFF. CDR3 in DNA: TGCAGTGCTCCGAGACTAGCGGGGTCCTACAATGAGCAGTTCTTC.